What follows are 31 T cell receptor beta chains derived from one specimen sequenced in a study of OX40 agonist ivuxolimab in advanced cancers. Assay used: immunoSEQ multiplex PCR; TCRdb lists only in-frame clones, some missing. The sample lists over 25,000 clones; 75% to 90% were seen once. Sequenced material: CD4+ or CD8+ T cells sorted from blood, taken in a trial of the OX40 agonist ivuxolimab. The receptors shown here come from an adult with an advanced solid tumor such as melanoma, head and neck, liver or kidney cancer.

This clone showed up just a few times. The genes are TRBV5-4 and TRBJ2-1, with unresolved D. Germline assignment: CDR1 SGHNT and CDR2 YYREEE (reference sequence). The CDR3 covers 15 residues. V was trimmed by 0 bases and J by 2 bases, leaving 9 bases between them. CDR3 DNA sequence: TGTGCCAGCAGCTTGGACGGGCGAACCTACAATGAGCAGTTCTTC. This sequence encodes CASSLDGRTYNEQFF.

This clone showed up just a few times. The chain joins TRBV19 to TRBJ1-1; D unresolved. Trimming shortened V by 1 base and J by 5 bases, and 5 bases separated the two germline ends. Germline-derived CDR1 and CDR2 are LNHDA and SQIVND (reference sequence). This CDR3 has 12 amino acids. Here the CDR3 reads CASSIARTEAFF. CDR3 bases: TGTGCCAGTAGTATAGCAAGAACTGAAGCTTTCTTT.

V is TRBV30 and J is TRBJ2-2, with 7 bases fitting TRBD2. Germline lookup yields CDR1 GTSNPN and CDR2 SVGIG (reference sequence). This CDR3 is built from 13 residues. V gave up 6 bases and J gave up 7 bases; unmatched junction bases: 8. CDR3 sequence: CACHGRGGGELFF. In nucleotides, the CDR3 is TGTGCCTGTCATGGGAGGGGCGGCGGGGAGCTGTTTTTT.

J is TRBJ2-5 and V is TRBV6-4, with TRBD2 matching 11 bases. The V gene's germline CDR1 is MRHNA and CDR2 SNTAGT. This CDR3 has 15 residues. Losses at the gene ends were 4 bases for V and 1 base for J; bases not matched to a gene: 2. The CDR3 spells CASSGLAGPQETQYF. The CDR3 nucleotides are TGTGCCAGCAGTGGACTAGCGGGGCCCCAAGAGACCCAGTACTTC.

This clone was found once. This chain links TRBV7-9 with TRBJ2-1, with TRBD2 matching over 11 bases. The CDR3 is 17 amino acids. Germline CDR1 and CDR2: SEHNR and FQNEAQ (reference sequence). The V and J ends lost 3 bases and 0 bases, in that order; junction bases with no gene match: 4. CDR3 loop: CASSFQTSGISYNEQFF. CDR3 bases: TGTGCCAGCAGCTTCCAGACTAGCGGGATCTCCTACAATGAGCAGTTCTTC.

The chain has TRBV15 and TRBJ2-5; 11 nucleotides agree with TRBD1. Unmatched junction bases numbered 7, after V lost 3 bases and J lost 4 bases. This CDR3 comprises 16 residues. Germline values: CDR1 LNHNV, CDR2 YYDKDF (reference sequence). CDR3 DNA: TGTGCCACCAGCAGTGGGACAGGGGGAATGCGAGAGACCCAGTACTTC. It specifies CATSSGTGGMRETQYF.

The J gene is TRBJ1-1, the V gene TRBV10-3; no reliable D call. Trimming cost V 4 bases and J 5 bases, with 20 bases left between them. Germline V gene data show CDR1 as ENHRY and CDR2 as SYGVKD. The CDR3 extends over 16 amino acids. The CDR3 coding sequence is TGTGCCATCAGTGCTACCGAGCCGGGCCTGAGTACTGAAGCTTTCTTT. Translated, it gives CAISATEPGLSTEAFF.

The J gene is TRBJ2-7, the V gene TRBV27; 11 bases map to TRBD2. J was trimmed by 5 bases and V by 1 base; bases with no gene match: 4. The CDR3 is made up of 15 amino acids. CDR1 and CDR2 from the germline V gene are MNHEY and SMNVEV (reference sequence). The CDR3 region has the DNA TGTGCCAGCAGTTTATTGGGGACTAGCGGCCACGAGCAGTACTTC. It codes for CASSLLGTSGHEQYF.

The count of this clone is one. The chain has TRBV28 and TRBJ2-5; 7 bases match TRBD1. Germline CDR1 and CDR2: MDHEN and SYDVKM. The junction had 9 bases not matched to a gene; V was cut back by 5 bases and J by 0 bases. The CDR3 runs 16 residues. The CDR3 sequence: CASSPQTGLYQETQYF. The CDR3 bases are TGTGCCAGCAGTCCCCAGACAGGGCTGTACCAAGAGACCCAGTACTTC.

This chain joins TRBV7-4 and TRBJ1-2, with TRBD1 as a possible D gene (5 bases). The CDR3 spans 17 residues. V was trimmed by 5 bases and J by 3 bases, leaving 22 bases between them. CDR1 and CDR2 (germline): SGHVT, SQSDAQ. CDR3 residues: CASSTDSLYCADYGYTF. In DNA, the CDR3 is TGTGCCAGCAGCACAGACAGTCTCTATTGTGCCGACTATGGCTACACCTTC.

This chain joins TRBV5-1 and TRBJ1-3; D remains ambiguous. CDR1 and CDR2 from the germline V gene are SGHRS and YFSETQ. Trimming pared 1 base from V and 4 bases from J, leaving 12 bases between. This CDR3 contains 15 residues. CDR3 residues: CASSLLGRPGNTIYF. As DNA, the CDR3 is TGCGCCAGCAGCTTGTTAGGGCGGCCAGGAAACACCATATATTTT.

The chain uses TRBV6-6 and TRBJ1-1, with D uncertain. The V gene's germline CDR1 is MNHNY and CDR2 SVGAGI (reference sequence). The CDR3 runs to 14 residues. V was cut by 7 bases and J by 1 base, with 13 bases left in between. The DNA for the CDR3 is TGTGCCAGCAAGGAGCGAATAAAGAACACTGAAGCTTTCTTT. Translating gives CASKERIKNTEAFF.

The chain has TRBV27 and TRBJ2-7; no firm D call. V was shortened by 2 bases and J by 4 bases, with 15 bases between the two germline ends. The CDR3 consists of 15 residues. Germline V CDR1 and CDR2: MNHEY, SMNVEV (reference sequence). The CDR3 loop reads CASSLTPRTVYEQYF. The CDR3 DNA reads as TGTGCCAGCAGTTTAACCCCGCGGACGGTTTACGAGCAGTACTTC.

By its share, this clone is medium-sized. The chain carries TRBV11-2 and TRBJ2-5; possibly TRBD2 for D (5 bases). The CDR3 spans 14 residues. Germline V gene lookup returns CDR1 SGHAT and CDR2 FQNNGV. Trimming took off 5 bases at V and 2 bases at J, with 12 bases between the two ends. For the CDR3, the DNA is TGTGCCAGCAGCCAGACTCCGGGACAAGAGACCCAGTACTTC. Its protein product is CASSQTPGQETQYF.

The J gene is TRBJ2-7, the V gene TRBV27; TRBD2 aligns across 7 bases. Germline loops: CDR1 MNHEY, CDR2 SMNVEV (reference sequence). V trimming: 0 bases; J trimming: 6 bases; junction bases outside the gene matches: 2. This CDR3 contains 13 residues. CDR3 in DNA: TGTGCCAGCAGTTTATCGGGAGGGCTCGAGCAGTACTTC. As protein: CASSLSGGLEQYF.

The chain joins TRBV29-1 to TRBJ2-1; TRBD1 matches 9 bases. Germline trimming cut 3 bases from V and 9 bases from J; bases unmatched to any gene: 9. Per germline, CDR1 SQVTM and CDR2 ANQGSEA. This CDR3 has 14 residues. As DNA, the CDR3 is TGCAGCGTTGATGGGTGGGACAGGGAGGGTGAGCAGTTCTTC. As protein: CSVDGWDREGEQFF.

This chain joins TRBV7-9 and TRBJ1-3, with D uncertain. Germline V CDR1 and CDR2: SEHNR, FQNEAQ (reference sequence). The CDR3 is 15 residues long. V gave up 3 bases and J gave up 4 bases, with 13 bases separating them. Here the CDR3 DNA reads TGTGCCAGCAGCTTCTCGACATCGGAAGGAAACACCATATATTTT. Its translation: CASSFSTSEGNTIYF.

The gene calls are TRBV9 and TRBJ2-5, with TRBD2 identical over 13 bases. Germline lookup yields CDR1 SGDLS and CDR2 YYNGEE. V lost 3 bases to trimming and J lost 4 bases; unmatched junction nucleotides: 6. This CDR3 region has 16 residues. CDR3: CASSARLAGGSETQYF. CDR3 coding DNA: TGTGCCAGCAGCGCCCGACTAGCGGGGGGATCAGAGACCCAGTACTTC.

The rearrangement joins TRBV4-1 to TRBJ2-7; 9 bases map to TRBD1. V shed 0 bases and J 5 bases; nucleotides not matched to a gene: 8. The CDR3 spans 16 residues. CDR1 is MGHRA, CDR2 YSYEKL, per germline. The CDR3 bases are TGCGCCAGCAGCCAAGATCCGAAGGGGGACAGGGACGAGCAGTACTTC. Its translation is CASSQDPKGDRDEQYF.

This clone was seen only once. This chain uses TRBV27 with TRBJ2-5; TRBD2 matches at 7 bases. The DNA end favors TRBJ2-7, so the J call may be wrong. CDR3 length equals 15 residues. Germline V CDR1 and CDR2: MNHEY, SMNVEV (reference sequence). CDR3 in amino acids: CASSLDVAGIYEQYF. The CDR3 nucleotides are TGTGCCAGCAGTTTAGACGTAGCGGGCATCTACGAGCAGTACTTC.

This clone is a singleton in its sample. The chain links TRBV19 to TRBJ1-5; D is unclear. Per the germline V gene, CDR1 is LNHDA and CDR2 is SQIVND (reference sequence). This CDR3 is built from 14 residues. V lost 2 bases to trimming and J lost 11 bases, with 16 bases between them. This chain's CDR3 is CASSIFAEFSAQHF. CDR3 coding DNA: TGTGCCAGTAGTATATTTGCAGAGTTTTCGGCCCAGCATTTT.

The chain employs TRBV25-1 and TRBJ2-7, with TRBD1 matching 9 bases. CDR1 and CDR2 (germline): MGHDK, SYGVNS. This CDR3 is 13 amino acids long. V was pared by 8 bases and J by 3 bases, with 5 bases of the junction left unmatched. The CDR3 reads CASGTGWSYEQYF. In DNA, the CDR3 is TGTGCCAGCGGGACAGGGTGGAGCTACGAGCAGTACTTC.

The rearrangement links TRBV4-2 to TRBJ2-2; D ambiguous. The V gene's germline CDR1 is LGHNA and CDR2 YNFKEQ. This CDR3 spans 15 amino acids. Trimming took off 2 bases at V and 1 base at J, with 8 bases between the two ends. The DNA for the CDR3 is TGTGCCAGCAGCCAAACCACGGAGAACACCGGGGAGCTGTTTTTT. Amino acids: CASSQTTENTGELFF.

By frequency in the sample, this clone is medium-sized. The rearrangement links TRBV10-1 to TRBJ2-7; D might be TRBD2 (5 bases). CDR3 length: 14 amino acids. Germline V gene sequence: CDR1 WNHNN, CDR2 SYGVQD (reference sequence). Trimming took off 2 bases at V and 0 bases at J, with 8 bases between the two ends. For the CDR3, the DNA is TGCGCCAGCAGTGAGGGGGAGAGCTCCTACGAGCAGTACTTC. This translates into CASSEGESSYEQYF.

This chain connects TRBV5-6 to TRBJ1-1; D is perhaps TRBD1 (5 bases). The CDR3 is 13 residues long. Germline CDR1 SGHDT, CDR2 YYEEEE. V gave up 0 bases and J gave up 11 bases, with 14 bases separating them. CDR3 sequence (DNA): TGTGCCAGCAGCTTGGGGGAGGGGTTTATGGCTTTCTTT. Protein: CASSLGEGFMAFF.

By its share, this clone is medium-sized. This chain links TRBV9 with TRBJ1-2; 7 bases agree with TRBD1. V lost 4 bases, J lost 6 bases, and 12 bases stayed unmatched. The CDR3 runs 15 residues. CDR1 is SGDLS and CDR2 is YYNGEE in the germline V gene. The CDR3 spells CASSQFVSTGDGYTF. Here the CDR3 DNA reads TGTGCCAGCAGCCAATTCGTATCAACAGGGGATGGCTACACCTTC.

This rearrangement joins TRBV9 to TRBJ1-4; D is ambiguous. Germline V gene data show CDR1 as SGDLS and CDR2 as YYNGEE. Trimming took 4 bases from V and 0 from J, leaving 7 bases between them. The CDR3 sequence is 14 residues long. CDR3 DNA sequence: TGTGCCAGCAGCTCTGACCCAACTAATGAAAAACTGTTTTTT. It codes for CASSSDPTNEKLFF.

This clone was counted between two and nine times. V and J are TRBV2 and TRBJ1-3; D is perhaps TRBD1 (5 bases). V lost 4 bases, J lost 8 bases, and 18 bases lay in between. The CDR3 consists of 15 residues. Germline V gene lookup returns CDR1 SNHLY and CDR2 FYNNEI. CDR3 in amino acids: CASSAMGLGGDTIYF. The CDR3 bases are TGTGCCAGCAGTGCCATGGGGCTTGGAGGCGACACCATATATTTT.

The chain couples TRBV13 to TRBJ2-7, with a tentative D call TRBD2 (6 bases). The V gene's germline CDR1 is PRHDT and CDR2 FYEKMQ (reference sequence). V lost 0 bases, J lost 4 bases, and 10 bases lay in between. CDR3 length equals 14 residues. The CDR3 loop reads CASSLGTRLYEQYF. The CDR3 coding sequence is TGTGCCAGCAGCTTAGGGACTAGATTATACGAGCAGTACTTC.

The chain joins TRBV11-2 to TRBJ2-1; 8 bases match TRBD2. With V trimmed by 6 bases and J by 8 bases, 9 bases remained unmatched. The CDR3 consists of 14 residues. Per the germline V gene, CDR1 is SGHAT and CDR2 is FQNNGV. The CDR3 is CASRGGRAGDEQFF. The CDR3 DNA is TGTGCCAGCAGGGGAGGGCGAGCGGGAGATGAGCAGTTCTTC.

This chain uses TRBV5-1 with TRBJ1-1; D might be TRBD1 (5 bases). Deletions cut 7 bases from V and 2 bases from J, with 9 bases between. The CDR3 consists of 12 residues. Germline V lookup: CDR1 SGHRS, CDR2 YFSETQ. The CDR3, as DNA: TGCGCCAGCCAAACAGGAAACACTGAAGCTTTCTTT. Translation gives CASQTGNTEAFF.